Listed below are T cell receptor beta chains from one sample, sequenced in a study of T cell changes during pregnancy in multiple sclerosis. Using immunoSEQ multiplex PCR, the repertoire was profiled, and TCRdb retains in-frame clones only, with some absent. The repertoire consists of tens of thousands of clones, with more than 80% occurring once and the leading ten covering less than 2.5%. Material: peripheral blood, obtained in the second trimester of pregnancy. The receptors were sampled from a female donor in good health, enrolled as a control in a pregnancy study. Both conserved end residues are part of each CDR3. D genes are given only for firm matches. For some rows the clone size is stated as once, few or many, or as a class when expanded; others skip it.

clone_size j_call d_call v_call cdr3_aa cdr3_nt
NA TRBJ2-3 NA TRBV4-3 CASSQVGWDMDPYTQYF TGCGCCAGCAGCCAAGTGGGTTGGGACATGGACCCTTATACGCAGTATTTT
NA TRBJ1-5 NA TRBV19 CASSMTENSNQPQHF TGTGCCAGTAGCATGACAGAAAACAGCAATCAGCCCCAGCATTTT
NA TRBJ2-7 TRBD2 TRBV29-1 CSVGGMPGGYSYEQYF TGCAGCGTTGGGGGGATGCCGGGAGGATACTCCTACGAGCAGTACTTC
NA TRBJ1-2 TRBD1 TRBV6-1 CASSGAGQANYGYTF TGTGCCAGCAGTGGGGCGGGACAGGCTAACTATGGCTACACCTTC
NA TRBJ2-3 NA TRBV5-6 CASSSLGGAGTDTQYF TGTGCCAGCAGCTCACTAGGGGGGGCGGGCACAGATACGCAGTATTTT
NA TRBJ1-2 TRBD1 TRBV10-2 CASSEGTGYGYTF TGCGCCAGCAGTGAAGGGACAGGCTATGGCTACACCTTC
NA TRBJ1-5 TRBD1 TRBV28 CASSLGQGRNQPQHF TGTGCCAGCAGCCTTGGACAGGGTCGCAATCAGCCCCAGCATTTT
NA TRBJ2-1 NA TRBV6-5 CASGILGDNEQFF TGTGCCAGCGGCATACTAGGAGACAATGAGCAGTTCTTC
NA TRBJ1-1 NA TRBV29-1 CSGSPGLLNTEAFF TGCAGCGGTTCCCCGGGACTCCTGAACACTGAAGCTTTCTTT
NA TRBJ2-1 NA TRBV7-3 CASSLNGGRYNEQFF TGTGCCAGCAGCTTAAACGGGGGTCGCTACAATGAGCAGTTCTTC
once TRBJ1-5 TRBD1 TRBV7-8 CASSLGAGTGGGQPQHF TGTGCCAGCAGCTTAGGTGCAGGGACAGGGGGCGGTCAGCCCCAGCATTTT
NA TRBJ2-2 NA TRBV19 CASSIRQILGYGELFF TGTGCCAGTAGTATAAGACAGATCCTAGGCTACGGGGAGCTGTTTTTT
NA TRBJ2-2 TRBD1 TRBV5-1 CASRRAGTGLTGELFF TGCGCCAGCAGGAGGGCCGGGACAGGGCTCACCGGGGAGCTGTTTTTT
NA TRBJ1-5 TRBD1 TRBV10-3 CAISEGTGGPQPQHF TGTGCCATCAGTGAGGGGACAGGAGGGCCCCAGCCCCAGCATTTT
NA TRBJ1-2 TRBD1 TRBV27 CASSTGGYYGYTF TGTGCCAGCAGCACAGGGGGCTACTATGGCTACACCTTC
NA TRBJ2-1 NA TRBV9 CASSVEPPGVNEQFF TGTGCCAGCAGCGTAGAGCCCCCTGGTGTCAATGAGCAGTTCTTC
NA TRBJ1-1 NA TRBV30 CAWTGHQNTEAFF TGTGCCTGGACAGGACATCAGAACACTGAAGCTTTCTTT
NA TRBJ1-5 NA TRBV6-1 CASREGQGGNQPQHF TGTGCCAGCCGGGAGGGGCAGGGAGGCAATCAGCCCCAGCATTTT
NA TRBJ1-5 NA TRBV30 CAWRVRGAGNQPQHF TGTGCCTGGAGGGTCCGGGGGGCCGGCAATCAGCCCCAGCATTTT
NA TRBJ2-3 TRBD1 TRBV6-6 CASDRGGTDTQYF TGTGCCAGCGACAGGGGAGGCACAGATACGCAGTATTTT
NA TRBJ1-2 NA TRBV11-2 CASSSGQYGYTF TGTGCCAGCAGCTCGGGTCAATATGGCTACACCTTC
NA TRBJ1-2 TRBD1 TRBV18 CASSEETGNYGYTF TGTGCCAGCTCAGAAGAGACAGGGAACTATGGCTACACCTTC
NA TRBJ2-7 TRBD2 TRBV7-2 CASRRGGNSYEQYF TGTGCCAGTCGCCGCGGGGGGAACTCCTACGAGCAGTACTTC
NA TRBJ2-7 NA TRBV15 CATSRDYPGATYYEQYF TGTGCCACCAGCAGAGATTACCCTGGGGCCACCTACTACGAGCAGTACTTC
NA TRBJ1-4 NA TRBV9 CASSPMSINEKLFF TGTGCCAGCAGCCCGATGAGTATCAATGAAAAACTGTTTTTT
once TRBJ1-4 NA TRBV2 CASSELVGGVANEKLFF TGTGCCAGCAGTGAATTAGTAGGTGGAGTCGCTAATGAAAAACTGTTTTTT
few TRBJ1-4 TRBD1 TRBV4-1 CASSEHRGTNEKLFF TGCGCCAGCAGCGAACACAGGGGAACTAATGAAAAACTGTTTTTT
NA TRBJ1-4 NA TRBV10-2 CASRMGRQGKKLFF TGCGCCAGCAGGATGGGGAGGCAGGGTAAAAAACTGTTTTTT
NA TRBJ2-7 NA TRBV7-2 CASSSNHGYEQYF TGTGCCAGCAGCTCCAATCACGGGTACGAGCAGTACTTC
NA TRBJ2-3 NA TRBV9 CASSLGPGPILTDTQYF TGTGCCAGCAGCTTGGGCCCAGGCCCGATCCTCACAGATACGCAGTATTTT
NA TRBJ2-7 NA TRBV4-3 CASSQDGSSLEQYF TGCGCCAGCAGCCAAGATGGTAGCAGCCTCGAGCAGTACTTC
NA TRBJ2-1 TRBD1 TRBV7-2 CASSRPRDRPYNEQFF TGTGCCAGCAGCCGACCACGGGACAGGCCCTACAATGAGCAGTTCTTC
NA TRBJ2-1 NA TRBV5-4 CASSFDGLNEQFF TGTGCCAGCAGCTTCGACGGACTCAATGAGCAGTTCTTC
NA TRBJ1-5 NA TRBV6-1 CASSESTRFNQPQHF TGTGCCAGCAGTGAATCAACTAGGTTCAATCAGCCCCAGCATTTT
NA TRBJ1-1 TRBD1 TRBV27 CASGGQDSTEAFF TGTGCCAGCGGTGGACAGGACAGCACTGAAGCTTTCTTT
NA TRBJ1-2 NA TRBV9 CASSAREGRYGYTF TGTGCCAGCAGCGCGAGAGAGGGTCGCTATGGCTACACCTTC
NA TRBJ1-4 TRBD1 TRBV7-9 CASSHSRDSNEKLFF TGTGCCAGCAGCCATTCCCGGGACAGTAATGAAAAACTGTTTTTT
NA TRBJ1-6 NA TRBV15 CATSRNQVFSYNSPLHF TGTGCCACCAGCAGAAATCAGGTGTTCTCCTATAATTCACCCCTCCACTTT
once TRBJ2-3 TRBD2 TRBV19 CASGSGITDTQYF TGTGCCAGTGGGAGCGGGATCACAGATACGCAGTATTTT
once TRBJ2-2 NA TRBV27 CASSPRGYTGELFF TGTGCCAGCAGTCCTAGGGGTTACACCGGGGAGCTGTTTTTT
NA TRBJ1-1 NA TRBV7-8 CASSLIPPNRVNTEAFF TGTGCCAGCAGCTTAATACCCCCCAACAGAGTGAACACTGAAGCTTTCTTT
NA TRBJ1-2 NA TRBV30 CAWSERGPNYGYTF TGTGCCTGGAGCGAGCGGGGGCCAAACTATGGCTACACCTTC
once TRBJ2-7 NA TRBV5-8 CASSLGQGSSYEQYF TGTGCCAGCAGCTTAGGCCAGGGGAGCTCCTACGAGCAGTACTTC
NA TRBJ2-7 NA TRBV6-5 CASSYGGRYEQYF TGTGCCAGCAGTTACGGGGGCCGATACGAGCAGTACTTC
NA TRBJ2-5 TRBD2 TRBV7-2 CASSLTWRGGQETQYF TGTGCCAGCTCCCTGACTTGGCGGGGGGGTCAAGAGACCCAGTACTTC
NA TRBJ1-1 NA TRBV6-1 CASSESVSGNTEAFF TGTGCCAGCAGTGAATCTGTGAGTGGGAACACTGAAGCTTTCTTT
once TRBJ1-5 NA TRBV4-3 CASSLAAGDQPQHF TGCGCCAGCAGCCTCGCTGCCGGTGATCAGCCCCAGCATTTT
NA TRBJ1-2 TRBD1 TRBV5-5 CASSLGDRGIYGYTF TGTGCCAGCAGCTTGGGGGACAGGGGAATTTATGGCTACACCTTC
NA TRBJ2-7 TRBD2 TRBV15 CATSGPGTSGKEQYF TGTGCCACCAGCGGCCCTGGGACTAGCGGGAAAGAGCAGTACTTC
NA TRBJ2-5 TRBD2 TRBV4-2 CASSQPSSGGGLKTQYF TGTGCCAGCAGCCAACCCTCGAGCGGGGGTGGGTTGAAGACCCAGTACTTC
NA TRBJ2-3 TRBD1 TRBV27 CASSLSPRTGRDTQYF TGTGCCAGCAGTTTGTCCCCCCGGACAGGGCGGGATACGCAGTATTTT
NA TRBJ1-4 TRBD1 TRBV28 CAGAGGDEKLFF TGTGCCGGGGCAGGGGGAGATGAAAAACTGTTTTTT
NA TRBJ2-4 TRBD1 TRBV27 CASSFRGQVAKNIQYF TGTGCCAGCAGTTTTCGAGGACAGGTAGCCAAAAACATTCAGTACTTC
NA TRBJ1-1 TRBD1 TRBV11-2 CASSQQGRNTEAFF TGTGCCAGCAGCCAACAGGGGCGTAACACTGAAGCTTTCTTT
NA TRBJ2-7 TRBD1 TRBV4-1 CASSHGQGDEQYF TGCGCCAGCAGCCATGGACAGGGGGACGAGCAGTACTTC
NA TRBJ2-7 NA TRBV7-6 CASSLFTAPTYEQYF TGTGCCAGCAGCTTGTTCACAGCCCCCACCTACGAGCAGTACTTC
NA TRBJ2-7 NA TRBV10-3 CAISEGLAFYEQYF TGTGCCATCAGTGAGGGACTTGCTTTCTACGAGCAGTACTTC
once TRBJ1-2 NA TRBV30 CAWNAGIGYGYTF TGTGCCTGGAATGCAGGGATAGGCTATGGCTACACCTTC
NA TRBJ1-2 NA TRBV29-1 CSAQTGTVKNYGYTF TGCAGCGCCCAAACAGGGACGGTAAAAAACTATGGCTACACCTTC